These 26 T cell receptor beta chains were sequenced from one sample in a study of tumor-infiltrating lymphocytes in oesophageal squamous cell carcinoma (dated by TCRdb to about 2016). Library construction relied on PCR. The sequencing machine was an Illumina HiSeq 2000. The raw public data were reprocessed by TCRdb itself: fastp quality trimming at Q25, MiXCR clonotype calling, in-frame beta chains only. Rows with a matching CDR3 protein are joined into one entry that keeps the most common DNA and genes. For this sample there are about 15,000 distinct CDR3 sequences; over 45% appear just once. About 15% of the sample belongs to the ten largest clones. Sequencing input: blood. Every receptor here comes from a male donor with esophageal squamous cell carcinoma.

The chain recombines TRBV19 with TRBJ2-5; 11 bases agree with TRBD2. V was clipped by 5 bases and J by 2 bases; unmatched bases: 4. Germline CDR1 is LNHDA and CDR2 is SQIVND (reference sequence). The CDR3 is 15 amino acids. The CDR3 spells CASSPGLAAQETQYF. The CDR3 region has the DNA TGTGCCAGTAGTCCGGGACTAGCGGCTCAAGAGACCCAGTACTTC.

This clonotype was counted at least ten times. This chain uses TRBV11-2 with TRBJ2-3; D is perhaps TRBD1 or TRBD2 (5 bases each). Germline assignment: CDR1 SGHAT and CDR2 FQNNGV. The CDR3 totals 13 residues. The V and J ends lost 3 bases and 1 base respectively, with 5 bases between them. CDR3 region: CASSLGGTDTQYF. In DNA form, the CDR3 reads TGTGCCAGCAGCTTGGGGGGCACAGATACGCAGTATTTT.

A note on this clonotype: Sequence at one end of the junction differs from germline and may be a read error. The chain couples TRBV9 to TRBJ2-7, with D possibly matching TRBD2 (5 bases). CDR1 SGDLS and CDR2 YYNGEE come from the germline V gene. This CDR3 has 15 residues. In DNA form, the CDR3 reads TGTCCCAGCAGCGTACTAGGACGGATCACAGATACGCAGTACTTC. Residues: CPSSVLGRITDTQYF.

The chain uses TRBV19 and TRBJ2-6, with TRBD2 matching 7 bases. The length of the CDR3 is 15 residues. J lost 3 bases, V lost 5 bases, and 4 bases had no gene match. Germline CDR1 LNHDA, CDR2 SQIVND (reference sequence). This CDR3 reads CASSPPGGGANVLTF. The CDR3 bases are TGTGCCAGTAGTCCCCCGGGAGGTGGGGCCAACGTCCTGACTTTC.

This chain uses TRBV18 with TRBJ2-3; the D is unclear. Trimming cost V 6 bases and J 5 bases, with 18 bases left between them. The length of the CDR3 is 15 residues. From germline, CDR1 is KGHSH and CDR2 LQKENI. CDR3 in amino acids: CASSPGVSVGDTQYF. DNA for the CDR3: TGTGCCAGCTCCCCCGGCGTAAGCGTTGGAGATACGCAGTATTTT.

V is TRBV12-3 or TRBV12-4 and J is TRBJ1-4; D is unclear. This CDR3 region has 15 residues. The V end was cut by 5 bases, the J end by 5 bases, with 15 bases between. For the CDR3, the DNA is TGTGCCAGCAGTAGTCCCATGGGGATCAATGAAAAACTGTTTTTT. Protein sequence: CASSSPMGINEKLFF.

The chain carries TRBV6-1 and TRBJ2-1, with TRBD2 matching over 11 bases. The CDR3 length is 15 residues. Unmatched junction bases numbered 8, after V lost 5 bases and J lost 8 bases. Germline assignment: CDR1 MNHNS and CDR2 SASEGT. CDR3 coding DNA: TGTGCCAGCAGTTGGCTAGCGGGAGGCGGTGATGAGCAGTTCTTC. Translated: CASSWLAGGGDEQFF.

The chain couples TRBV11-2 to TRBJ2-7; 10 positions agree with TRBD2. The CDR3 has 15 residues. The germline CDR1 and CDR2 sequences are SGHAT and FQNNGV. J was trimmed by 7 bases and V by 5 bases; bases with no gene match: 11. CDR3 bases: TGTGCCAGCAGCCTACTCCTAGCGGGGGACGGTGAGCAGTACTTC. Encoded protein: CASSLLLAGDGEQYF.

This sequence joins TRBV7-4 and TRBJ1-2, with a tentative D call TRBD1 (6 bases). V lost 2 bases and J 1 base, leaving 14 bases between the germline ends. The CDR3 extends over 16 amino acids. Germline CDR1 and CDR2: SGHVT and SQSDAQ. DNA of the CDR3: TGTGCCAGCAGCTTACCGGGACACCCGCTTAACTATGGCTACACCTTC. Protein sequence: CASSLPGHPLNYGYTF.

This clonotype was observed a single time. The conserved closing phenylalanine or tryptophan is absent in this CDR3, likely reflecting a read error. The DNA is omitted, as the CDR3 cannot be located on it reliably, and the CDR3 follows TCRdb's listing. The CDR3 protein is CASSLGDRRSYFGE. J is TRBJ1-1 and V is TRBV11-2; TRBD1, as called in the table, went unchecked against the DNA. The CDR3 numbers 14 amino acids, ends counted. Per the germline V gene, CDR1 is SGHAT and CDR2 is FQNNGV.

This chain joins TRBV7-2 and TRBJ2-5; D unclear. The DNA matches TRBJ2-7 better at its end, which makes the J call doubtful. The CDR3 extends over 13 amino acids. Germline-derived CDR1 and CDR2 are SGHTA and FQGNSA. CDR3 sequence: CASSLFSEDEQYF. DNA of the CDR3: TGTGCCAGCAGCTTATTTAGTGAGGACGAGCAGTACTTC.

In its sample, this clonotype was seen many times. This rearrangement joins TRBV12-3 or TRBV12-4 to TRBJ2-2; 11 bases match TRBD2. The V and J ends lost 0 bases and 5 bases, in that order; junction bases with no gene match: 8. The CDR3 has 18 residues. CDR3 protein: CASSLALVAGGITGELFF. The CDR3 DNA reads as TGTGCCAGCAGTTTAGCGCTAGTAGCGGGAGGGATAACCGGGGAGCTGTTTTTT.

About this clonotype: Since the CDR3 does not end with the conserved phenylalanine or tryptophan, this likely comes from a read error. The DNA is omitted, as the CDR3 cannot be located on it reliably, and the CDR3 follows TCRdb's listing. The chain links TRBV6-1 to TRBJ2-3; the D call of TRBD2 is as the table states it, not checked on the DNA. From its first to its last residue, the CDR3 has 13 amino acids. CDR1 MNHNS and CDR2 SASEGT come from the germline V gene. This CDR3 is CASTIGETQYFGP.

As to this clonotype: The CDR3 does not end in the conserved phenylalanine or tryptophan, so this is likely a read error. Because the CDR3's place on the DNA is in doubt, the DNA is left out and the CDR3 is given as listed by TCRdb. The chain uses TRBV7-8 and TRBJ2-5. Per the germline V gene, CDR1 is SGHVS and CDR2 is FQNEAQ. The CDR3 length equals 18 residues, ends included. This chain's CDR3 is CASSLPLRLGNYGYTFGS.

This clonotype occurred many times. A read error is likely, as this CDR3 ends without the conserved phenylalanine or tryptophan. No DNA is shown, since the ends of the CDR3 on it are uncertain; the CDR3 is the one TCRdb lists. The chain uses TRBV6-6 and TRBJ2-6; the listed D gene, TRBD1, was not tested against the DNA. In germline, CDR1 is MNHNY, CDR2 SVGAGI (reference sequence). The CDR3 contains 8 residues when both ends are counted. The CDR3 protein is CASSYSGQ.

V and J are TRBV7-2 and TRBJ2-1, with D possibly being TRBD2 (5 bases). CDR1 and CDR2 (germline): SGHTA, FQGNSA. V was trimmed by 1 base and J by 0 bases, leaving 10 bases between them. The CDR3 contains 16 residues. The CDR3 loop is CASSLDVGSSYNEQFF. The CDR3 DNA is TGTGCCAGCAGCTTAGACGTAGGGAGCTCCTACAATGAGCAGTTCTTC.

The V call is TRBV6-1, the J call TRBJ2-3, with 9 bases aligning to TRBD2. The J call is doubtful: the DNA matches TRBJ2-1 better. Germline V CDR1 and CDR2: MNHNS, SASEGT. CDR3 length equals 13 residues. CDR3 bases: TGTGCCACCCGACTAGCGGTCCAATACGAGCAGTTCTTC. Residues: CATRLAVQYEQFF.

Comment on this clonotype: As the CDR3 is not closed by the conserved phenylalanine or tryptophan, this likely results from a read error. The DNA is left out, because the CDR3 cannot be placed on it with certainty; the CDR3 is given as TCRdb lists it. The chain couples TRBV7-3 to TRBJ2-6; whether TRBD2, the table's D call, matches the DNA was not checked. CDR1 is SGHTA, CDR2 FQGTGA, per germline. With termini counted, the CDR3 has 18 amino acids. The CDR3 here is CASSLQAGRGRNEQFFGP.

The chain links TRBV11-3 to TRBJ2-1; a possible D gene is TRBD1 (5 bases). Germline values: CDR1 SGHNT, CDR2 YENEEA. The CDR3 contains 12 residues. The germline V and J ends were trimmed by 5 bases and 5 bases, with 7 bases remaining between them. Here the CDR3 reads CASSLDNNEQFF. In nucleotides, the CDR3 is TGTGCCAGCAGCCTGGACAACAATGAGCAGTTCTTC.

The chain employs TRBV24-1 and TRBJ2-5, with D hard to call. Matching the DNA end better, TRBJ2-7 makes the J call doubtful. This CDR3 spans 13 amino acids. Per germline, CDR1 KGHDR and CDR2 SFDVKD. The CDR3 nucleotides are TGTGCCACCAGTGATTCCACAGCCTACGAGCAGTACTTC. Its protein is CATSDSTAYEQYF.

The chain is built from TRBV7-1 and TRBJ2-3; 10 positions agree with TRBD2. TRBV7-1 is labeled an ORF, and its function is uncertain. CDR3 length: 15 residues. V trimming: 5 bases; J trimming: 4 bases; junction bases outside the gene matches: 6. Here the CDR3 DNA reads TGTGCCAGCAGCGGGATAGCGGGAGGAGCAGATACGCAGTATTTT. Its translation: CASSGIAGGADTQYF.

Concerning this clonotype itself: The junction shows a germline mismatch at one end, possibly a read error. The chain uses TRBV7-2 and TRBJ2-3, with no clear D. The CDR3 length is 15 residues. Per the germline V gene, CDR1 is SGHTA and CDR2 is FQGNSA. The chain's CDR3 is CASRLPRVAGDTQNF. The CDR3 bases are TGTGCCAGCAGACTACCCCGGGTAGCAGGCGATACGCAGAATTTT.

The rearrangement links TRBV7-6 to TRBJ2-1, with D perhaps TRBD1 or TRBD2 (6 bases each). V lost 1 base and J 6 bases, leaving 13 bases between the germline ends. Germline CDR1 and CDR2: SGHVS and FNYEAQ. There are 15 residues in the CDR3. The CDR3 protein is CASSLDGGRGNEQFF. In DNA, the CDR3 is TGTGCCAGCAGCTTAGACGGGGGCAGGGGCAATGAGCAGTTCTTC.

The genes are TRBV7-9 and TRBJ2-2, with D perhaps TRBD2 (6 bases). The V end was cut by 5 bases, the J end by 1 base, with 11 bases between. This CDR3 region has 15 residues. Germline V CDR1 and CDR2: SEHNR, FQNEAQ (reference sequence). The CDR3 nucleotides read TGTGCCAGCAGCCGGGGAGCGGGGAACACCGGGGAGCTGTTTTTT. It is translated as CASSRGAGNTGELFF. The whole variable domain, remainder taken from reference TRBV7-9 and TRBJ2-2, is DTGVSQNPRHKITKRGQNVTFRCDPISEHNRLYWYRQTLGQGPEFLTYFQNEAQLEKSRLLSDRFSAERPKGSFSTLEIQRTEQGDSAMYLCASSRGAGNTGELFFGEGSRLTVL.

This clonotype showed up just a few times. For the CDR3, the DNA is TGTGCTAGTGGTCCCCCCCTCGGACTAGCGGGGATGGATACGCAGTATTTT. It translates to CASGPPLGLAGMDTQYF. The V gene is TRBV12-5, the J gene TRBJ2-3; 12 positions agree with TRBD2. The CDR3 runs 17 residues. Germline trimming cut 5 bases from V and 6 bases from J; bases unmatched to any gene: 12. Germline CDR1 LGHNT, CDR2 FRNRAP. Full variable domain (outside the CDR3, taken from reference TRBV12-5 and TRBJ2-3): DARVTQTPRHKVTEMGQEVTMRCQPILGHNTVFWYRQTMMQGLELLAYFRNRAPLDDSGMPKDRFSAEMPDATLATLKIQPSEPRDSAVYFCASGPPLGLAGMDTQYFGPGTRLTVL.

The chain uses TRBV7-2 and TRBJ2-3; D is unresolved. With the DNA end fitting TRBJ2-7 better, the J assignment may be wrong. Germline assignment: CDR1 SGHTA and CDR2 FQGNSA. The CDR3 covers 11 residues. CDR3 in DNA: TGTGCCAGCACCCCAGGCTACGAGCAGTACTTC. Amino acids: CASTPGYEQYF.